The 29 T cell receptor beta chains in this list originate from one sample, sequenced in a study of blood T cells in healthy people across ages. A sample-barcoded 5' primer and a J-beta primer mix were used in a second PCR of roughly 6 to 11 cycles. TCRdb reanalysed the 5' RACE reads using MiXCR and keeps one entry per CDR3 protein. The data show about 650,000 distinct CDR3 sequences, less than 40% seen once. Sequencing input: blood. Receptor source: a woman older than 75 in good health.

In its sample, this clonotype was seen many times. The chain has TRBV7-2 and TRBJ1-2, with 7 bases aligning to TRBD1. CDR1 is SGHTA and CDR2 is FQGNSA in the germline V gene. V trimming: 5 bases; J trimming: 1 base; junction bases outside the gene matches: 7. This CDR3 is built from 15 residues. CDR3: CASSTRTGDNYGYTF. In DNA form, the CDR3 reads TGTGCCAGCAGCACCCGGACAGGCGATAACTATGGCTACACCTTC.

This clonotype has a count of ten or more. The chain carries TRBV5-1 and TRBJ2-7; no definite D call. V lost 7 bases and J lost 6, with 11 bases in between. The germline V gene encodes CDR1 SGHRS and CDR2 YFSETQ. The CDR3 is 11 amino acids. CDR3 DNA: TGCGCCAGCGAAAAATCCGGCGAGCAGTACTTC. It encodes CASEKSGEQYF.

The chain joins TRBV7-9 to TRBJ1-1; TRBD1 aligns across 7 bases. Germline values: CDR1 SEHNR, CDR2 FQNEAQ (reference sequence). V shed 0 bases and J 1 base; nucleotides not matched to a gene: 5. The CDR3 spans 16 residues. DNA for the CDR3: TGTGCCAGCAGCTTAGCGCTGGGACAGCCGAACACTGAAGCTTTCTTT. It specifies CASSLALGQPNTEAFF.

The chain uses TRBV20-1 and TRBJ1-5; 8 bases are shared with TRBD1. CDR1 is DFQATT and CDR2 is SNEGSKA in the germline V gene (reference sequence). The CDR3 totals 14 residues. The V and J ends lost 4 bases and 3 bases, in that order; junction bases with no gene match: 5. CDR3 in amino acids: CSATRTGNNQPQHF. The CDR3 nucleotides are TGCAGTGCTACGAGGACAGGGAACAATCAGCCCCAGCATTTT.

This clonotype was detected many times. The J gene is TRBJ2-3, the V gene TRBV29-1, with 8 positions matching TRBD1. The V and J ends lost 0 bases and 8 bases, in that order; junction bases with no gene match: 7. The length of the CDR3 is 14 residues. Germline V gene lookup returns CDR1 SQVTM and CDR2 ANQGSEA. The CDR3 DNA follows: TGCAGCGTTGAAGATCCGGACAGGGCGATTACGCAGTATTTT. Translated, it gives CSVEDPDRAITQYF.

This clonotype was counted ten times or more. The J gene is TRBJ1-1, the V gene TRBV5-1; no reliable D call. Germline V gene lookup returns CDR1 SGHRS and CDR2 YFSETQ. This CDR3 contains 16 residues. The V gene lost 0 bases and the J gene lost 5 bases, with 17 bases spanning the gap. The CDR3 region is CASSLGRERTGTEAFF. For the CDR3, the DNA is TGCGCCAGCAGCTTGGGAAGAGAAAGGACGGGTACTGAAGCTTTCTTT.

This clonotype has a count of ten or more. The CDR3 nucleotides are TGTGCCAGCAGTGAACTATCAGGGAGAAAGACAGATACGCAGTATTTT. Protein: CASSELSGRKTDTQYF. J is TRBJ2-3 and V is TRBV6-1; D is perhaps TRBD1 or TRBD2 (5 bases each). The CDR3 has 16 residues. Trimming removed 2 bases from V and 3 bases from J, with 15 bases in between. Germline values: CDR1 MNHNS, CDR2 SASEGT.

As regards this clonotype: This may come from a read error, since a much larger clone is one base off. This rearrangement joins TRBV7-9 to TRBJ2-1; D uncertain. Germline V lookup: CDR1 SEHNR, CDR2 FQNEAQ (reference sequence). V lost 1 base and J lost 13, with 20 bases in between. The CDR3 is 15 residues long. The CDR3: CASSLVAPGTETQFF. CDR3 nucleotides: TGTGCCAGCAGCTTAGTGGCCCCAGGAACAGAGACCCAGTTCTTC.

The chain carries TRBV24-1 and TRBJ1-1; TRBD1 matches 7 bases. The germline V gene has CDR1 KGHDR and CDR2 SFDVKD. V gave up 3 bases and J gave up 7 bases; unmatched junction bases: 1. The CDR3 totals 12 residues. The CDR3 here is CATSDPGGEAFF. The CDR3 DNA is TGTGCCACCAGTGATCCAGGGGGTGAAGCTTTCTTT.

In regard to this clonotype: A much larger clone differs from this one at a single base, so this may be a read error. V and J are TRBV7-2 and TRBJ2-7; D unresolved. The germline V gene encodes CDR1 SGHTA and CDR2 FQGNSA. The CDR3 has 13 amino acids. Between the trimmed V and J ends, which lost 5 bases and 7 bases, there was a span of 15 bases. CDR3 coding DNA: TGTGCCAGCAGCCCCCGGCGTAGGTTTGAGCAGTACTTC. This encodes CASSPRRRFEQYF.

At least ten counts were recorded for this clonotype. V gene TRBV6-5 combines with J gene TRBJ2-7; tentatively, D is TRBD1 (6 bases). V shed 2 bases and J shed 5 bases, with 13 bases lying between them. Germline CDR1 MNHEY, CDR2 SVGAGI. There are 14 residues in the CDR3. The CDR3 sequence: CASSYVQGTDEQYF. The CDR3 bases are TGTGCCAGCAGTTACGTACAGGGTACCGACGAGCAGTACTTC.

This clonotype was picked up one time. A much larger clone differs from this one at a single base, so this may be a read error. The V and J genes are TRBV11-3 and TRBJ2-5, with 9 nucleotides matching TRBD2. The junction had 5 bases not matched to a gene; V was cut back by 4 bases and J by 2 bases. Germline CDR1 reads SGHNT; CDR2 reads YENEEA. The CDR3 contains 15 residues. The CDR3 is CASSWSTSGQETQYF. In DNA, the CDR3 is TGTGCCAGCAGCTGGTCGACTAGCGGACAAGAGACCCAGTACTTC. Filled out from reference TRBV11-3 and TRBJ2-5, the complete variable domain reads EAGVVQSPRYKIIEKKQPVAFWCNPISGHNTLYWYLQNLGQGPELLIRYENEEAVDDSQLPKDRFSAERLKGVDSTLKIQPAELGDSAVYLCASSWSTSGQETQYFGPGTRLLVL.

Many counts were recorded for this clonotype. The CDR3 here is CSARDQRVHGYGYTF. CDR3 DNA: TGCAGTGCTAGAGATCAACGCGTCCACGGCTATGGCTACACCTTC. The rearrangement links TRBV20-1 to TRBJ1-2; no clear D gene. Germline V gene data show CDR1 as DFQATT and CDR2 as SNEGSKA (reference sequence). V lost 0 bases and J 4 bases, leaving 15 bases between the germline ends. This CDR3 contains 15 residues.

The chain employs TRBV5-1 and TRBJ1-5; D perhaps matches TRBD1 (5 bases). CDR1 is SGHRS and CDR2 is YFSETQ in the germline V gene. The length of the CDR3 is 14 residues. Between the trimmed V and J ends, which lost 0 bases and 6 bases, there was a span of 10 bases. The CDR3 loop is CASSLDGGSQPQHF. In DNA, the CDR3 is TGCGCCAGCAGCTTGGACGGGGGAAGTCAGCCCCAGCATTTT.

In regard to this clonotype: It may be a read error: a sequence one base away is much more abundant. This CDR3 is CASSAGPRDYDYTF. The CDR3 DNA sequence: TGCGCCAGCAGCGCCGGGCCCAGGGACTATGACTACACCTTC. V usage is TRBV10-2 and J usage is TRBJ1-2; D may be TRBD1 (5 bases). The CDR3 contains 14 residues. Germline V gene lookup returns CDR1 WSHSY and CDR2 SAAADI.

The rearrangement links TRBV3-1 to TRBJ2-4; tentatively, D is TRBD2 (5 bases). Judging by the DNA end, TRBJ2-7 fits better; the J call may be wrong. Per germline, CDR1 LGHDT and CDR2 YNNKEL (reference sequence). This CDR3 has 14 amino acids. The CDR3 coding sequence is TGTGCCAGCAGCCAAGGTCTAGCCGGCATCGAGCAGTACTTC. Encoded protein: CASSQGLAGIEQYF.

This clonotype was counted many times. The chain uses TRBV12-3 or TRBV12-4 and TRBJ1-5; unclear D gene. Trimming left V 5 bases short and J 2 bases short, with 13 bases between. This CDR3 has 15 residues. This CDR3 is CASSPREGGNQPQHF. The CDR3 bases are TGTGCCAGCAGTCCTCGGGAGGGAGGCAATCAGCCCCAGCATTTT.

The chain employs TRBV12-5 and TRBJ1-1; tentatively, D is TRBD1 (5 bases). V lost 4 bases and J lost 1, with 10 bases in between. The CDR3 is 14 residues long. CDR1 LGHNT and CDR2 FRNRAP come from the germline V gene. CDR3 amino acids: CASGWGTENTEAFF. The CDR3 DNA follows: TGTGCTAGTGGTTGGGGGACGGAGAACACTGAAGCTTTCTTT.

This clonotype came up many times. The rearrangement links TRBV6-6 to TRBJ1-2; 7 bases are shared with TRBD1. Germline CDR1 is MNHNY and CDR2 is SVGAGI (reference sequence). This CDR3 comprises 15 residues. The trim removed 2 bases at V and 4 bases at J, leaving 7 bases unmatched. The DNA of the CDR3 is TGTGCCAGCAGTTACCCCAGACAGGGATCCTATGGCTACACCTTC. It encodes CASSYPRQGSYGYTF.

This clonotype was recorded at least ten times. V usage is TRBV18 and J usage is TRBJ2-5, with a tentative D call TRBD2 (5 bases). V was clipped by 0 bases and J by 5 bases, with 10 bases between them. The CDR3 contains 14 residues. CDR1 is KGHSH, CDR2 LQKENI, per germline. The DNA for the CDR3 is TGTGCCAGCTCACCACCTGGACGAGGGGAGACCCAGTACTTC. Translated, it gives CASSPPGRGETQYF.

The V gene is TRBV4-2, the J gene TRBJ2-1; D not certain. The CDR3 extends over 14 amino acids. Germline CDR1 LGHNA, CDR2 YNFKEQ. V shed 0 bases and J shed 6 bases, with 9 bases lying between them. Written as DNA, the CDR3 is TGTGCCAGCAGCCAAGAAATCCCCCCCAATGAGCAGTTCTTC. Translated: CASSQEIPPNEQFF.

On this clonotype itself: A much larger clone is a single base away; this may be a read error. The chain carries TRBV12-3 or TRBV12-4 and TRBJ2-5; D might be TRBD2 (6 bases). There are 12 residues in the CDR3. CDR3 region: CAISGGVGEQYF. The CDR3 coding sequence is TGTGCAATTAGCGGTGGGGTTGGTGAGCAGTACTTC.

The genes are TRBV4-1 and TRBJ1-5; no definite D call. In germline, CDR1 is MGHRA, CDR2 YSYEKL. Trimming pared 1 base from V and 3 bases from J, leaving 16 bases between. The CDR3 consists of 17 residues. As DNA, the CDR3 is TGCGCCAGCAGCCAAGGGGTTCCGCGACTTGCCAATCAGCCCCAGCATTTT. This encodes CASSQGVPRLANQPQHF.

Ten or more counts support this clonotype. The chain joins TRBV11-1 to TRBJ2-3; 7 bases fit TRBD1. V shed 3 bases, J shed 2 bases, and the junction held 8 bases outside the gene matches. The V gene's germline CDR1 is SGHAT and CDR2 FQDESV (reference sequence). The CDR3 totals 16 residues. CDR3 loop: CASSFRVGGSTDTQYF. Here the CDR3 DNA reads TGTGCCAGCAGCTTTCGGGTAGGGGGCTCCACAGATACGCAGTATTTT.

CDR3 DNA: TGCAGTCGGTATAGACAGCGTATGAACACTGAAGCTTTCTTT. This sequence encodes CSRYRQRMNTEAFF. The rearrangement uses TRBV20-1 and TRBJ1-1; D may be TRBD1 (5 bases). Trimming pared 8 bases from V and 0 bases from J, leaving 16 bases between. This CDR3 has 14 residues. Germline CDR1 DFQATT, CDR2 SNEGSKA (reference sequence).

On this clonotype: One end of the junction is discordant with germline, which a read error may explain. The chain couples TRBV7-2 to TRBJ2-7; D uncertain. The CDR3 length is 16 residues. The germline gives CDR1 SGHTA, CDR2 FQGNSA. The chain's CDR3 is CASSLLPDFPSYEQYF. The CDR3 nucleotides read TGCGCCAGCAGCCTGCTTCCGGATTTCCCCTCCTACGAGCAGTACTTC.

This clonotype was observed many times. This chain links TRBV27 with TRBJ2-1, with unresolved D. Germline-derived CDR1 and CDR2 are MNHEY and SMNVEV (reference sequence). Trimming took 5 bases from V and 5 from J, leaving 13 bases between them. This CDR3 is 14 amino acids long. This chain's CDR3 is CASSLNRLDNEQFF. CDR3 in DNA: TGTGCCAGCAGTCTAAACCGACTGGACAATGAGCAGTTCTTC.

The chain uses TRBV7-2 and TRBJ1-2; D is perhaps TRBD1 (5 bases). The length of the CDR3 is 14 residues. Per germline, CDR1 SGHTA and CDR2 FQGNSA. V was pared by 3 bases and J by 2 bases, with 10 bases between. The CDR3 loop reads CASSFSRQNYGYTF. Written as DNA, the CDR3 is TGTGCCAGCAGCTTCTCGAGACAGAACTATGGCTACACCTTC.

CDR3 sequence reads: CSASGTPYNSPLHF. In DNA form, the CDR3 reads TGCAGTGCTAGTGGGACACCGTATAATTCACCCCTCCACTTT. J is TRBJ1-6 and V is TRBV20-1; D is possibly TRBD1 (6 bases). V gave up 3 bases and J gave up 4 bases, with 10 bases separating them. The CDR3 contains 14 residues. The germline CDR1 and CDR2 sequences are DFQATT and SNEGSKA (reference sequence).